This T cell receptor (beta chain) derives from a study of blood T cell repertoires in COVID-19. Across the study: Material from acute and convalescent COVID-19 was sourced from the United States, Italy and Spain. Sources were T cells, B-cell-depleted T cells, or PBMCs; the material itself was cDNA or gDNA.

This clone was seen more than once but under ten times. The CDR3 extends over 15 amino acids. After removal of 4 bases from V and 2 bases from J, the junction contained 8 bases not matched to a gene. Per the original methods: Researchers report that nucleated cell counts were estimated from reference gene primer amplification. Repertoires were generated with immunoSEQ multiplex PCR, while TCRdb's copy carries only in-frame clones and drops some. The V and J calls and clone size were taken over from that table, and D and trimming were inferred from the DNA. The sample has 41,000 or so clones; roughly 87% are singletons.

The receptor comes from a man in his fifties or sixties with acute or convalescent COVID-19. J is TRBJ2-7 and V is TRBV5-7, with 8 bases matching TRBD1. TRBV5-7 is designated an ORF whose function remains uncertain. The sequenced sample was peripheral blood. Here the CDR3 DNA reads TGTGCCAGCAGCCCGGACAGGGTGAACGCCTACGAGCAGTACTTC. It translates to CASSPDRVNAYEQYF.